One sample yielded the 30 T cell receptor beta chains listed below, sequenced in a study of T-cell memory formation after mild COVID-19. MiXCR, applied by TCRdb to the 5' RACE reads, yields one record per CDR3 protein. The sample carries hundreds of thousands of distinct CDR3 sequences, around 20% recorded once. The sample consisted of PBMCs or a T cell subset sorted from them (not recorded which). The source is an adult woman who had mild COVID-19 (a few samples of this study predate the infection). Cell type and time point are not known.

The chain carries TRBV6-1 and TRBJ2-7, with a tentative D call TRBD1 (6 bases). Per the germline V gene, CDR1 is MNHNS and CDR2 is SASEGT. V was cut by 3 bases and J by 4 bases, with 16 bases left in between. This CDR3 contains 15 residues. The CDR3: CASSDTGQPTYEQYF. CDR3 coding DNA: TGTGCCAGCAGTGACACAGGACAGCCGACATACGAGCAGTACTTC.

CDR3 DNA sequence: TGTGCCAGCAGCTTACGGGAGGGGGCGCTTGGAAACACCATATATTTT. Translation gives CASSLREGALGNTIYF. The V and J genes are TRBV7-2 and TRBJ1-3, with 7 bases aligning to TRBD1. The germline CDR1 and CDR2 sequences are SGHTA and FQGNSA. The CDR3 consists of 16 residues. Trimming removed 2 bases from V and 3 bases from J; junction bases left unmatched: 7.

This clonotype was seen ten or more times. The chain uses TRBV12-3 or TRBV12-4 and TRBJ1-1, with D possibly matching TRBD1 (5 bases). V was trimmed by 5 bases and J by 4 bases, leaving 14 bases between them. This CDR3 comprises 14 residues. This chain's CDR3 is CASSPWGSVTEAFF. The CDR3 DNA reads as TGTGCCAGCAGTCCTTGGGGGTCCGTCACTGAAGCTTTCTTT.

This clonotype was seen a few times. The rearrangement uses TRBV25-1 and TRBJ2-1; TRBD2 matches 7 bases. The CDR3 extends over 14 amino acids. Germline V CDR1 and CDR2: MGHDK, SYGVNS. The junction had 8 bases not matched to a gene; V was cut back by 6 bases and J by 6 bases. The CDR3 DNA reads TGTGCCAGCAGACCGGGACTATCTCCCAATGAGCAGTTCTTC. Translated, it gives CASRPGLSPNEQFF.

V gene TRBV15 combines with J gene TRBJ2-1; 8 nucleotides agree with TRBD1. The junction had 2 bases not matched to a gene; V was cut back by 1 base and J by 3 bases. The V gene's germline CDR1 is LNHNV and CDR2 YYDKDF (reference sequence). The CDR3 covers 15 residues. For the CDR3, the DNA is TGTGCCACCAGCAGAGGACAGGGGAACTACAATGAGCAGTTCTTC. Amino acids: CATSRGQGNYNEQFF.

V usage is TRBV18 and J usage is TRBJ2-7; D is uncertain. Germline loops: CDR1 KGHSH, CDR2 LQKENI. The CDR3 length is 13 residues. V was trimmed by 2 bases and J by 5 bases, leaving 10 bases between them. The CDR3, as DNA: TGTGCCAGCTCACCATTCGGGCAGGACGAGCAGTACTTC. Protein sequence: CASSPFGQDEQYF.

This clonotype has just a few counts. V gene TRBV15 combines with J gene TRBJ2-1; no clear D. The V and J ends lost 5 bases and 5 bases respectively, with 7 bases between them. Germline loops: CDR1 LNHNV, CDR2 YYDKDF (reference sequence). The CDR3 runs to 12 residues. CDR3 sequence: CATSALNNEQFF. CDR3 DNA: TGTGCCACCAGCGCCTTGAACAATGAGCAGTTCTTC.

V and J are TRBV25-1 and TRBJ2-1; unclear D gene. Per germline, CDR1 MGHDK and CDR2 SYGVNS. The CDR3 has 15 residues. Trimming removed 5 bases at V and 0 bases at J, with 11 bases between. CDR3 bases: TGTGCCAGCAGTCCAGAGTCTAGCTCCTACAATGAGCAGTTCTTC. Translating it yields CASSPESSSYNEQFF.

This clonotype was picked up a small number of times. The rearrangement uses TRBV5-5 and TRBJ1-2; 7 bases fit TRBD1. CDR3 length equals 12 residues. Trimming at V came to 2 bases and at J to 8 bases, leaving 3 bases not matched to a gene. Germline V lookup: CDR1 SGHKS, CDR2 YYEKEE (reference sequence). The CDR3 coding sequence is TGTGCCAGCAGCTTCGACAGGGAGGGCTACACCTTC. It codes for CASSFDREGYTF. The variable domain in full, completed from reference TRBV5-5 and TRBJ1-2, reads DAGVTQSPTHLIKTRGQQVTLRCSPISGHKSVSWYQQVLGQGPQFIFQYYEKEERGRGNFPDRFSARQFPNYSSELNVNALLLGDSALYLCASSFDREGYTFGSGTRLTVV.

The V gene is TRBV11-2, the J gene TRBJ1-1; D may be TRBD1 (5 bases). The CDR3 is made up of 13 amino acids. Germline V lookup: CDR1 SGHAT, CDR2 FQNNGV. Trimming cost V 1 base and J 5 bases, with 8 bases left between them. The CDR3 reads CASSLVGVTEAFF. The CDR3, as DNA: TGTGCCAGCAGCTTAGTGGGGGTAACTGAAGCTTTCTTT.

The chain combines TRBV24-1 with TRBJ1-4; the match to TRBD1 covers 7 bases. Trimming cost V 5 bases and J 8 bases; bases outside gene matches: 10. This CDR3 is 15 amino acids long. Germline V gene lookup returns CDR1 KGHDR and CDR2 SFDVKD. CDR3 DNA sequence: TGTGCCACCAGTGCCCAGAGGGGGCGCGGGGAAAAACTGTTTTTT. Translating it yields CATSAQRGRGEKLFF.

In this sample, this clonotype turned up many times. The gene calls are TRBV7-6 and TRBJ2-5, with D possibly being TRBD2 (5 bases). CDR1 and CDR2 (germline): SGHVS, FNYEAQ. The CDR3 consists of 14 residues. Trimming pared 5 bases from V and 5 bases from J, leaving 15 bases between. The CDR3 sequence: CASSLGLPWETQYF. Written as DNA, the CDR3 is TGTGCCAGCAGCCTAGGACTGCCATGGGAGACCCAGTACTTC.

This clonotype was picked up a small number of times. J is TRBJ2-2 and V is TRBV24-1; D might be TRBD2 (5 bases). CDR1 is KGHDR and CDR2 is SFDVKD in the germline V gene. This CDR3 region has 14 residues. Trimming pared 4 bases from V and 10 bases from J, leaving 15 bases between. The CDR3 DNA sequence: TGTGCCACCAGTGAGCCCTTCCTAGCCGCGGAGCTGTTTTTT. Amino acids: CATSEPFLAAELFF.

The genes are TRBV11-3 and TRBJ2-5; TRBD2 aligns across 8 bases. V was clipped by 3 bases and J by 3 bases; unmatched bases: 9. The CDR3 covers 16 residues. CDR1 is SGHNT and CDR2 is YENEEA in the germline V gene. This CDR3 is CASSFGGLEGEETQYF. The CDR3 DNA follows: TGTGCCAGCAGCTTTGGGGGACTAGAGGGAGAAGAGACCCAGTACTTC.

This clonotype was detected only a few times. The gene calls are TRBV27 and TRBJ2-3; 7 bases are a match to TRBD2. J was trimmed by 2 bases and V by 5 bases; bases with no gene match: 7. The CDR3 totals 15 residues. Germline V lookup: CDR1 MNHEY, CDR2 SMNVEV (reference sequence). CDR3: CASSREARFTDTQYF. In nucleotides, the CDR3 is TGTGCCAGCAGTCGGGAGGCGAGATTCACAGATACGCAGTATTTT.

The rearrangement uses TRBV28 and TRBJ2-4, with 7 nucleotides matching TRBD1. Trimming cost V 6 bases and J 9 bases; bases outside gene matches: 14. This CDR3 is built from 15 residues. Germline V CDR1 and CDR2: MDHEN, SYDVKM. The CDR3 loop is CASSRTDRDLGIQYF. The DNA for the CDR3 is TGTGCCAGCAGCCGCACTGACAGGGATCTAGGCATTCAGTACTTC.

The chain combines TRBV20-1 with TRBJ2-5, with unresolved D. Trimming left V 2 bases short and J 1 base short, with 14 bases between. This CDR3 comprises 15 residues. Germline CDR1 DFQATT, CDR2 SNEGSKA (reference sequence). The CDR3 sequence: CSARPRLTIQETQYF. In DNA, the CDR3 is TGCAGTGCTAGACCGAGACTCACGATCCAAGAGACCCAGTACTTC.

The V call is TRBV18, the J call TRBJ2-5; D remains ambiguous. V lost 1 base and J lost 1, with 16 bases in between. This CDR3 comprises 17 residues. In germline, CDR1 is KGHSH, CDR2 LQKENI. Here the CDR3 reads CASSPRLIVPAQETQYF. The CDR3 coding sequence is TGTGCCAGCTCACCACGCCTGATCGTACCAGCCCAAGAGACCCAGTACTTC.

The gene calls are TRBV24-1 and TRBJ2-7; no reliable D call. Germline V gene data show CDR1 as KGHDR and CDR2 as SFDVKD. This CDR3 is built from 11 residues. The germline V and J ends were trimmed by 0 bases and 6 bases, with 2 bases remaining between them. CDR3 amino acids: CATSDLREQYF. CDR3 in DNA: TGTGCCACCAGTGATTTGCGCGAGCAGTACTTC.

This clonotype was recorded a few times. The CDR3 sequence is CASSQVGSVSTEAFF. CDR3 coding DNA: TGCGCCAGCAGCCAAGTTGGATCAGTGTCGACTGAAGCTTTCTTT. The chain combines TRBV4-1 with TRBJ1-1, with D unclear. The CDR3 spans 15 residues. CDR1 is MGHRA, CDR2 YSYEKL, per germline. The V gene lost 1 base and the J gene lost 5 bases, with 14 bases spanning the gap.

This clonotype was seen a handful of times. The chain uses TRBV11-3 and TRBJ1-1; perhaps TRBD1 as D (5 bases). This CDR3 comprises 14 residues. Germline CDR1 SGHNT, CDR2 YENEEA. Trimming cost V 4 bases and J 4 bases, with 13 bases left between them. For the CDR3, the DNA is TGTGCCAGCAGCTCCACGACAGATAGCACTGAAGCTTTCTTT. Translated: CASSSTTDSTEAFF.

This clonotype occurred a few times. The V gene is TRBV6-5, the J gene TRBJ2-2; a possible D gene is TRBD1 (6 bases). The germline V and J ends were trimmed by 3 bases and 5 bases, with 10 bases remaining between them. Germline loops: CDR1 MNHEY, CDR2 SVGAGI. The CDR3 is made up of 14 amino acids. In DNA form, the CDR3 reads TGTGCCAGCAGTTATGACAGGAGGACCGGGGAGCTGTTTTTT. The encoded protein is CASSYDRRTGELFF.

The V call is TRBV7-9, the J call TRBJ2-2; D remains ambiguous. Germline values: CDR1 SEHNR, CDR2 FQNEAQ (reference sequence). Deletions cut 1 base from V and 6 bases from J, with 6 bases between. The CDR3 is 13 residues long. The DNA for the CDR3 is TGTGCCAGCAGCTTAGATGGGGCCGGGGAGCTGTTTTTT. Protein sequence: CASSLDGAGELFF.

This sequence joins TRBV4-3 and TRBJ2-1; 10 nucleotides align to TRBD2. V lost 0 bases and J lost 3; bases outside the gene matches: 11. Looked up from germline, CDR1 is LGHNA and CDR2 is YSLEER. This CDR3 has 19 residues. The CDR3 DNA sequence: TGCGCCAGCAGCCAAGATGTCGCCCGGACTAGCGGATTCTACAATGAGCAGTTCTTC. Protein sequence: CASSQDVARTSGFYNEQFF.

The chain employs TRBV12-3 or TRBV12-4 and TRBJ2-7; the match to TRBD2 covers 8 bases. CDR3 length: 15 residues. Trimming cost V 5 bases and J 4 bases; bases outside gene matches: 10. The CDR3 loop is CASSPERESRYEQYF. The DNA for the CDR3 is TGTGCCAGCAGTCCCGAGCGGGAGAGTAGGTACGAGCAGTACTTC.

CDR3 protein: CASSVGNTQYF. The CDR3 DNA follows: TGTGCCAGCAGCGTGGGAAATACGCAGTATTTT. The V gene is TRBV9, the J gene TRBJ2-3; the D is unclear. With 2 bases removed from V and 7 bases from J, the gap between germline ends came to 5 bases. The CDR3 totals 11 residues. CDR1 SGDLS and CDR2 YYNGEE come from the germline V gene.

This clonotype was observed a few times. This chain links TRBV15 with TRBJ2-3; D assignment may be TRBD1 or TRBD2 (6 bases each). The CDR3 totals 17 residues. The V gene lost 2 bases and the J gene lost 1 base, with 16 bases spanning the gap. The germline V gene has CDR1 LNHNV and CDR2 YYDKDF (reference sequence). Here the CDR3 DNA reads TGTGCCACCAGCAGAAGCCCGTTCGGGGGCGGCACAGATACGCAGTATTTT. It encodes CATSRSPFGGGTDTQYF.

This clonotype has just a few counts. CDR3 protein: CASSQGLAGGRDTQYF. CDR3 bases: TGTGCCAGCAGCCAAGGACTAGCGGGGGGCCGAGATACGCAGTATTTT. V is TRBV4-2 and J is TRBJ2-3; 13 bases map to TRBD2. Trimming at V came to 1 base and at J to 5 bases, leaving 3 bases not matched to a gene. This CDR3 comprises 16 residues. Germline loops: CDR1 LGHNA, CDR2 YNFKEQ.

The genes are TRBV7-9 and TRBJ2-1; 7 bases map to TRBD2. CDR1 is SEHNR, CDR2 FQNEAQ, per germline (reference sequence). The CDR3 has 15 amino acids. V shed 6 bases, J shed 5 bases, and the junction held 10 bases outside the gene matches. The CDR3 nucleotides read TGTGCCAGCAGTCCCCGCGGCGGGAGTCACAATGAGCAGTTCTTC. Translating gives CASSPRGGSHNEQFF. Full variable domain (missing parts from reference TRBV7-9 and TRBJ2-1): DTGVSQNPRHKITKRGQNVTFRCDPISEHNRLYWYRQTLGQGPEFLTYFQNEAQLEKSRLLSDRFSAERPKGSFSTLEIQRTEQGDSAMYLCASSPRGGSHNEQFFGPGTRLTVL.

In this sample, this clonotype turned up a few times. The rearrangement links TRBV5-4 to TRBJ1-2, with 7 bases identical to TRBD1. V gave up 3 bases and J gave up 4 bases; unmatched junction bases: 3. Germline V gives CDR1 SGHNT, CDR2 YYREEE (reference sequence). CDR3 length equals 13 residues. The CDR3 sequence: CASSSGTAYGYTF. The CDR3 DNA reads TGTGCCAGCAGCTCCGGGACAGCCTATGGCTACACCTTC.